The 30 T cell receptor beta chains given below trace back to one sample, sequenced in a study of blood T cell repertoires in COVID-19. The data were produced by immunoSEQ multiplex PCR, yet TCRdb's version contains in-frame clones alone and is incomplete. The table shows about 530,000 clones, with roughly nine tenths occurring only once. The specimen sequenced was peripheral blood. The receptors come from a woman between 45 and 65 years old with COVID-19, enrolled during active disease.

The count of this clone is one. The chain links TRBV11-3 to TRBJ2-1; D not certain. The CDR3 has 14 amino acids. Trimming pared 2 bases from V and 3 bases from J, leaving 8 bases between. Germline CDR1 SGHNT, CDR2 YENEEA. The CDR3 DNA follows: TGTGCCAGCAGCTTATTTTTTAACTACAATGAGCAGTTCTTC. Translating gives CASSLFFNYNEQFF.

The chain recombines TRBV5-1 with TRBJ2-1, with D possibly being TRBD2 (6 bases). Deletions cut 2 bases from V and 7 bases from J, with 16 bases between. The CDR3 runs to 15 residues. In germline, CDR1 is SGHRS, CDR2 YFSETQ. The CDR3 coding sequence is TGCGCCAGCAGCTTTTGGCAGGCGGGGCAGAATGAGCAGTTCTTC. The encoded protein is CASSFWQAGQNEQFF.

The chain combines TRBV12-3 or TRBV12-4 with TRBJ1-2; D not certain. CDR3 length equals 13 residues. Trimming took off 4 bases at V and 8 bases at J, with 14 bases between the two ends. In DNA form, the CDR3 reads TGTGCCAGCAGTTATGGGAGAGCGGGAGGCTACACCTTC. This translates into CASSYGRAGGYTF.

V usage is TRBV19 and J usage is TRBJ2-6; 8 nucleotides line up with TRBD2. Germline CDR1 LNHDA, CDR2 SQIVND (reference sequence). This CDR3 spans 16 amino acids. The V and J ends lost 6 bases and 0 bases, in that order; junction bases with no gene match: 4. DNA for the CDR3: TGTGCCAGTAGCCCCGGGGGGGCCTCTGGGGCCAACGTCCTGACTTTC. Protein: CASSPGGASGANVLTF.

The V gene is TRBV30, the J gene TRBJ2-1; TRBD2 is a possible D gene (6 bases). CDR1 is GTSNPN, CDR2 SVGIG, per germline (reference sequence). V dropped 2 bases and J dropped 0 bases, with 8 bases sitting between them. The CDR3 length is 14 residues. The CDR3 DNA follows: TGTGCCTGGAGTCAGGGACTCTCCTACAATGAGCAGTTCTTC. This sequence encodes CAWSQGLSYNEQFF. The full variable domain, in which reference TRBV30 and TRBJ2-1 provide the parts outside the CDR3, is SQTIHQWPATLVQPVGSPLSLECTVEGTSNPNLYWYRQAAGRGLQLLFYSVGIGQISSEVPQNLSASRPQDRQFILSSKKLLLSDSGFYLCAWSQGLSYNEQFFGPGTRLTVL.

The chain uses TRBV30 and TRBJ1-2; D is possibly TRBD1 (6 bases). The CDR3 runs 11 residues. V dropped 5 bases and J dropped 2 bases, with 6 bases sitting between them. CDR1 is GTSNPN, CDR2 SVGIG, per germline (reference sequence). The chain's CDR3 is CAWGQNYGYTF. The CDR3, as DNA: TGTGCCTGGGGACAGAACTATGGCTACACCTTC.

The CDR3, as DNA: TGTGCCGTTGGGAGGGGCGGCATTGAAAAACTGTTTTTT. It codes for CAVGRGGIEKLFF. V gene TRBV28 combines with J gene TRBJ1-4, with D perhaps matching TRBD1 (5 bases). V was cut by 11 bases and J by 7 bases, with 17 bases left in between. CDR1 MDHEN and CDR2 SYDVKM come from the germline V gene. The CDR3 has 13 amino acids.

This chain links TRBV15 with TRBJ1-1; D uncertain. The V end was cut by 5 bases, the J end by 12 bases, with 16 bases between. There are 12 residues in the CDR3. The germline V gene encodes CDR1 LNHNV and CDR2 YYDKDF (reference sequence). The CDR3 sequence is CATSAPTLETFF. Written as DNA, the CDR3 is TGTGCCACCAGCGCTCCGACATTGGAAACTTTCTTT.

The J gene is TRBJ1-2, the V gene TRBV10-3; 9 bases are shared with TRBD1. This CDR3 is built from 14 residues. From germline, CDR1 is ENHRY and CDR2 SYGVKD. With V trimmed by 3 bases and J by 4 bases, 3 bases remained unmatched. This CDR3 reads CAISDEGQGYGYTF. The CDR3 DNA is TGTGCCATCAGTGATGAGGGACAGGGCTATGGCTACACCTTC.

The chain has TRBV5-4 and TRBJ1-3; D gene unclear. The CDR3 runs to 14 residues. CDR1 is SGHNT, CDR2 YYREEE, per germline (reference sequence). V dropped 4 bases and J dropped 0 bases, with 8 bases sitting between them. CDR3 in amino acids: CASSEGLSGNTIYF. The CDR3 DNA follows: TGTGCCAGCAGCGAGGGCCTCTCTGGAAACACCATATATTTT.

The rearrangement joins TRBV6-5 to TRBJ1-2, with unresolved D. V gave up 4 bases and J gave up 7 bases, with 10 bases separating them. CDR3 size: 12 residues. Germline assignment: CDR1 MNHEY and CDR2 SVGAGI. Here the CDR3 reads CASSSLGGGYTF. As DNA, the CDR3 is TGTGCCAGCAGTTCCCTCGGCGGTGGCTACACCTTC.

A single count supports this clone. The V call is TRBV29-1, the J call TRBJ2-2, with TRBD2 as a possible D gene (5 bases). This CDR3 has 12 residues. V dropped 4 bases and J dropped 8 bases, with 11 bases sitting between them. Germline V lookup: CDR1 SQVTM, CDR2 ANQGSEA. As DNA, the CDR3 is TGCAGCGTTGCGGGGTCTCGGGGGGAGCTGTTTTTT. This translates into CSVAGSRGELFF.

The chain links TRBV4-1 to TRBJ2-6; the D gene is possibly TRBD2 (6 bases). Germline values: CDR1 MGHRA, CDR2 YSYEKL. The CDR3 sequence is 18 residues long. V lost 4 bases, J lost 7 bases, and 23 bases lay in between. Written as DNA, the CDR3 is TGCGCCAGCAGCCTCTCGAGGGTGGTCCCCGGGGGTGCCAACGTCCTGACTTTC. Translation gives CASSLSRVVPGGANVLTF.

The chain recombines TRBV5-1 with TRBJ2-5, with D perhaps TRBD2 (6 bases). Trimming removed 4 bases from V and 5 bases from J, with 18 bases in between. Germline V gene data show CDR1 as SGHRS and CDR2 as YFSETQ. CDR3 size: 15 residues. The CDR3, as DNA: TGCGCCAGCAGCCCCCGGGGGACTCTCGGGGAGACCCAGTACTTC. It is translated as CASSPRGTLGETQYF.

The chain uses TRBV5-1 and TRBJ2-1; 13 nucleotides match TRBD2. The V gene's germline CDR1 is SGHRS and CDR2 YFSETQ. The CDR3 totals 17 residues. V shed 4 bases, J shed 2 bases, and the junction held 6 bases outside the gene matches. This CDR3 reads CASSAGLAGRTYNEQFF. Written as DNA, the CDR3 is TGCGCCAGCAGCGCGGGACTAGCGGGGCGTACCTACAATGAGCAGTTCTTC.

J is TRBJ2-2 and V is TRBV6-2 or TRBV6-3; D might be TRBD2 (5 bases). The CDR3 extends over 15 amino acids. Germline lookup yields CDR1 MNHEY and CDR2 SVGEGT. The V gene lost 5 bases and the J gene lost 5 bases, with 15 bases spanning the gap. The CDR3 sequence is CASSRTSRVTGELFF. The CDR3 region has the DNA TGTGCCAGCAGTCGTACCTCGAGGGTAACCGGGGAGCTGTTTTTT.

The CDR3 is CASSITSSKSYEQYF. CDR3 coding DNA: TGTGCCAGTAGTATTACATCTTCGAAATCCTACGAGCAGTACTTC. This rearrangement joins TRBV19 to TRBJ2-7; D ambiguous. The V end lost 3 bases, the J end lost 1 base, and 13 bases lay between the germline ends. The CDR3 is made up of 15 amino acids. The germline gives CDR1 LNHDA, CDR2 SQIVND (reference sequence). Variable domain in full (rest from reference TRBV19 and TRBJ2-7): DGGITQSPKYLFRKEGQNVTLSCEQNLNHDAMYWYRQDPGQGLRLIYYSQIVNDFQKGDIAEGYSVSREKKESFPLTVTSAQKNPTAFYLCASSITSSKSYEQYFGPGTRLTVT.

The chain uses TRBV3-1 (or the pseudogene TRBV3-2) and TRBJ2-2, with 12 bases aligning to TRBD2. CDR1 LGHDT and CDR2 YNNKEL come from the germline V gene (reference sequence). This CDR3 spans 17 amino acids. V gave up 4 bases and J gave up 7 bases; unmatched junction bases: 10. The CDR3 DNA sequence: TGTGCCAGCAGCCTACCTGCTAGCGGGGGGGCCCACGGGGAGCTGTTTTTT. This translates into CASSLPASGGAHGELFF.

The chain combines TRBV4-1 with TRBJ1-2, with D unclear. V shed 5 bases and J shed 9 bases, with 10 bases lying between them. This CDR3 comprises 11 residues. Germline CDR1 reads MGHRA; CDR2 reads YSYEKL. The CDR3 sequence: CASSSVGSYTF. As DNA, the CDR3 is TGCGCCAGCAGCAGCGTAGGTAGCTACACCTTC.

The rearrangement uses TRBV11-2 and TRBJ1-1; 10 bases line up with TRBD1. The CDR3 totals 14 residues. The germline CDR1 and CDR2 sequences are SGHAT and FQNNGV. V lost 1 base to trimming and J lost 5 bases; unmatched junction nucleotides: 1. CDR3 loop: CASSLAGQGTEAFF. For the CDR3, the DNA is TGTGCCAGCAGCTTAGCGGGACAGGGGACTGAAGCTTTCTTT.

This clone was detected once. Other DNA sequences in the sample encode the same CDR3. V gene TRBV5-1 combines with J gene TRBJ2-3, with TRBD1 matching 10 bases. Looked up from germline, CDR1 is SGHRS and CDR2 is YFSETQ. This CDR3 is 15 amino acids long. Losses at the gene ends were 2 bases for V and 4 bases for J; bases not matched to a gene: 4. This CDR3 is CASSFSGTGADTQYF. DNA for the CDR3: TGCGCCAGCAGCTTCTCCGGGACAGGGGCAGATACGCAGTATTTT.

Details on this clone: The same CDR3 also results from other DNA sequences found in this sample. The V and J genes are TRBV6-5 and TRBJ1-5; TRBD1 agrees at 7 bases. Germline V gene sequence: CDR1 MNHEY, CDR2 SVGAGI. After removal of 6 bases from V and 2 bases from J, the junction contained 4 bases not matched to a gene. CDR3 length: 14 residues. The chain's CDR3 is CASRATGGNQPQHF. CDR3 coding DNA: TGTGCCAGCAGGGCTACAGGGGGCAATCAGCCCCAGCATTTT.

This chain joins TRBV30 and TRBJ1-2, with 7 bases that match TRBD1. Germline CDR1 is GTSNPN and CDR2 is SVGIG (reference sequence). The ends lost 0 bases at V and 0 bases at J; junction bases unmatched: 7. The CDR3 covers 16 residues. The CDR3, as DNA: TGTGCCTGGAGTGTTAGGACAGGTACCACTAACTATGGCTACACCTTC. It yields the protein CAWSVRTGTTNYGYTF.

The rearrangement joins TRBV4-2 to TRBJ2-1; TRBD2 is a possible D gene (5 bases). Germline V CDR1 and CDR2: LGHNA, YNFKEQ. V lost 1 base and J 8 bases, leaving 12 bases between the germline ends. This CDR3 is 14 amino acids long. The CDR3 loop is CASSQGALGDEQFF. CDR3 nucleotides: TGTGCCAGCAGCCAAGGGGCCCTCGGGGATGAGCAGTTCTTC.

The chain is built from TRBV10-3 and TRBJ2-5; TRBD1 agrees at 8 bases. The germline V gene has CDR1 ENHRY and CDR2 SYGVKD. V lost 6 bases to trimming and J lost 4 bases; unmatched junction nucleotides: 10. The CDR3 runs 15 residues. The CDR3 protein is CAISATGDGGETQYF. CDR3 nucleotides: TGTGCCATCAGCGCGACAGGGGATGGAGGAGAGACCCAGTACTTC.

The V call is TRBV5-1, the J call TRBJ1-4, with TRBD1 identical over 8 bases. Trimming took 0 bases from V and 14 from J; bases not matched to a gene: 9. CDR1 and CDR2 (germline): SGHRS, YFSETQ. This CDR3 is 14 amino acids long. The DNA for the CDR3 is TGCGCCAGCAGCTTGGGACAGGGGCCTTCAGGGCTGTTTTTT. The encoded protein is CASSLGQGPSGLFF.

V usage is TRBV12-5 and J usage is TRBJ1-1; possibly TRBD1 for D (6 bases). Per the germline V gene, CDR1 is LGHNT and CDR2 is FRNRAP. Trimming removed 6 bases at V and 0 bases at J, with 11 bases between. The CDR3 contains 14 residues. The CDR3 DNA is TGTGCTAGTGGCTGGGACACGGTGAACACTGAAGCTTTCTTT. This encodes CASGWDTVNTEAFF. The full variable domain, completed using reference TRBV12-5 and TRBJ1-1, is DARVTQTPRHKVTEMGQEVTMRCQPILGHNTVFWYRQTMMQGLELLAYFRNRAPLDDSGMPKDRFSAEMPDATLATLKIQPSEPRDSAVYFCASGWDTVNTEAFFGQGTRLTVV.

The J gene is TRBJ2-3, the V gene TRBV18; 10 bases agree with TRBD1. The CDR3 consists of 16 residues. Germline CDR1 reads KGHSH; CDR2 reads LQKENI. J was trimmed by 3 bases and V by 4 bases; bases with no gene match: 7. The CDR3 DNA reads as TGTGCCAGCTCACTTCAGGACAGGGGGTGGACAGATACGCAGTATTTT. This encodes CASSLQDRGWTDTQYF.

The chain couples TRBV30 to TRBJ2-5; D ambiguous. V was cut by 3 bases and J by 5 bases, with 7 bases left in between. The CDR3 covers 11 residues. Germline assignment: CDR1 GTSNPN and CDR2 SVGIG (reference sequence). CDR3 nucleotide sequence: TGTGCCTGGAGCCAGGTCGAGACCCAGTACTTC. Its translation: CAWSQVETQYF.

This chain uses TRBV21-1 with TRBJ1-5; the table's D call, TRBD1, was not checked against the DNA. TRBV21-1 is tagged as a pseudogene. CDR3 size: 15 residues. The CDR3 DNA follows: TGTGCCAGCAGCAAAGTGGTGACAGGGGATCAGCCCCAGCATTTT. Translated: CASSKVVTGDQPQHF.